Listed below are T cell receptor beta chains from one sample, sequenced in a study of shared clonotypes between healthy human individuals. The table came from immunoSEQ multiplex PCR; TCRdb's copy has only in-frame clones and leaves some out. Among millions of clones, roughly 94% were seen once, and the ten largest hold about 1.1%. Sample: naive CD8+ T cells sorted from blood. Receptors were obtained from a man aged 18 to 29 in good health. CDR3s include the opening cysteine and the closing phenylalanine or tryptophan. A D gene is named only where the DNA matches it firmly. Clone size is stated in some rows and not others, as once, few, many or a class when expanded.

j_call: TRBJ2-7; v_call: TRBV19; d_call: NA; clone_size: NA; cdr3_aa: CASSMRGGPNPYEQYF; cdr3_nt: TGTGCCAGTAGTATGAGAGGGGGACCGAACCCCTACGAGCAGTACTTC
j_call: TRBJ2-7; v_call: TRBV28; d_call: NA; clone_size: NA; cdr3_aa: CASSPTSDTYEQYF; cdr3_nt: TGTGCCAGCAGTCCCACGTCAGATACCTACGAGCAGTACTTC
j_call: TRBJ2-2; v_call: TRBV6-6; d_call: NA; clone_size: NA; cdr3_aa: CASRTGNYTGELFF; cdr3_nt: TGTGCCAGCAGGACGGGGAATTACACCGGGGAGCTGTTTTTT
j_call: TRBJ2-2; v_call: TRBV2; d_call: TRBD2; clone_size: once; cdr3_aa: CASSGGWREGMNTGELFF; cdr3_nt: TGTGCCAGCAGTGGAGGGTGGCGGGAGGGTATGAACACCGGGGAGCTGTTTTTT
j_call: TRBJ2-7; v_call: TRBV4-2; d_call: TRBD2; clone_size: NA; cdr3_aa: CASSQDRGGGSYEQYF; cdr3_nt: TGTGCCAGCAGCCAAGATCGGGGCGGGGGGTCCTACGAGCAGTACTTC
j_call: TRBJ2-1; v_call: TRBV5-4; d_call: TRBD1; clone_size: NA; cdr3_aa: CASSLEGAASYNEQFF; cdr3_nt: TGTGCCAGCAGCTTGGAGGGGGCGGCCTCCTACAATGAGCAGTTCTTC
j_call: TRBJ1-2; v_call: TRBV30; d_call: NA; clone_size: NA; cdr3_aa: CAWSQQGRYGYTF; cdr3_nt: TGTGCCTGGAGCCAACAGGGAAGGTATGGCTACACCTTC
j_call: TRBJ2-7; v_call: TRBV4-1; d_call: NA; clone_size: NA; cdr3_aa: CASSAGQGGTYEQYF; cdr3_nt: TGCGCCAGCAGCGCCGGACAGGGAGGGACCTACGAGCAGTACTTC
j_call: TRBJ2-2; v_call: TRBV11-2; d_call: TRBD2; clone_size: NA; cdr3_aa: CASSSTPSGTGELFF; cdr3_nt: TGTGCCAGCAGCTCGACCCCTAGCGGCACCGGGGAGCTGTTTTTT
j_call: TRBJ2-7; v_call: TRBV10-2; d_call: NA; clone_size: NA; cdr3_aa: CASSSGTLAYEQYF; cdr3_nt: TGCGCCAGCAGTTCCGGGACTCTCGCCTACGAGCAGTACTTC
j_call: TRBJ2-7; v_call: TRBV28; d_call: NA; clone_size: once; cdr3_aa: CASSLSGGSYEQYF; cdr3_nt: TGTGCCAGCAGTTTATCTGGGGGGTCCTACGAGCAGTACTTC
j_call: TRBJ1-2; v_call: TRBV9; d_call: NA; clone_size: once; cdr3_aa: CASSEARTGTQIDYTF; cdr3_nt: TGTGCCAGCAGCGAAGCCCGCACCGGGACACAGATCGACTACACCTTC
j_call: TRBJ2-7; v_call: TRBV6-5; d_call: TRBD2; clone_size: NA; cdr3_aa: CASSTSGESYEQYF; cdr3_nt: TGTGCCAGCAGCACTAGCGGGGAATCCTACGAGCAGTACTTC
j_call: TRBJ2-3; v_call: TRBV28; d_call: TRBD2; clone_size: NA; cdr3_aa: CASSLSLASSTDTQYF; cdr3_nt: TGTGCCAGCAGTTTATCACTAGCGTCTAGCACAGATACGCAGTATTTT
j_call: TRBJ2-3; v_call: TRBV9; d_call: TRBD1; clone_size: NA; cdr3_aa: CASTTGQGADTQYF; cdr3_nt: TGTGCCAGCACCACCGGGCAGGGGGCAGATACGCAGTATTTT
j_call: TRBJ2-7; v_call: TRBV13; d_call: TRBD1; clone_size: few; cdr3_aa: CASSSGQGWYEQYF; cdr3_nt: TGTGCCAGCAGCTCGGGACAGGGGTGGTACGAGCAGTACTTC
j_call: TRBJ2-7; v_call: TRBV9; d_call: TRBD2; clone_size: NA; cdr3_aa: CASSVLAGGPFGEQYF; cdr3_nt: TGTGCCAGCAGCGTACTAGCGGGAGGGCCCTTCGGCGAGCAGTACTTC
j_call: TRBJ2-3; v_call: TRBV6-5; d_call: NA; clone_size: NA; cdr3_aa: CASSEAHLGTDTQYF; cdr3_nt: TGTGCCAGCAGCGAGGCTCACTTGGGCACAGATACGCAGTATTTT
j_call: TRBJ1-5; v_call: TRBV12-5; d_call: TRBD1; clone_size: NA; cdr3_aa: CASGPGQRNQPQHF; cdr3_nt: TGTGCTAGTGGACCGGGACAGCGCAATCAGCCCCAGCATTTT
j_call: TRBJ2-1; v_call: TRBV7-9; d_call: TRBD2; clone_size: NA; cdr3_aa: CASSLLAGYNEQFF; cdr3_nt: TGTGCCAGCAGCCTACTAGCGGGGTACAATGAGCAGTTCTTC
j_call: TRBJ2-5; v_call: TRBV30; d_call: NA; clone_size: NA; cdr3_aa: CAWSVPPVGVDQETQYF; cdr3_nt: TGTGCCTGGAGTGTCCCCCCCGTTGGGGTAGACCAAGAGACCCAGTACTTC
j_call: TRBJ2-7; v_call: TRBV5-4; d_call: NA; clone_size: NA; cdr3_aa: CASGRGDSYEQYF; cdr3_nt: TGTGCCAGTGGGCGCGGGGACTCCTACGAGCAGTACTTC
j_call: TRBJ1-2; v_call: TRBV5-3; d_call: NA; clone_size: NA; cdr3_aa: CAGGNYGYTF; cdr3_nt: TGTGCCGGGGGGAACTATGGCTACACCTTC
j_call: TRBJ1-2; v_call: TRBV2; d_call: NA; clone_size: once; cdr3_aa: CASSAVLAAYGYTF; cdr3_nt: TGTGCCAGCAGTGCCGTTTTGGCCGCCTATGGCTACACCTTC
j_call: TRBJ2-1; v_call: TRBV7-8; d_call: TRBD2; clone_size: NA; cdr3_aa: CASSGKELAGGREQFF; cdr3_nt: TGTGCCAGCAGCGGTAAAGAGCTAGCGGGGGGGCGTGAGCAGTTCTTC
j_call: TRBJ2-1; v_call: TRBV7-9; d_call: TRBD2; clone_size: NA; cdr3_aa: CASSLVGLAGEGEQFF; cdr3_nt: TGTGCCAGCAGCTTGGTGGGACTAGCGGGAGAAGGTGAGCAGTTCTTC
j_call: TRBJ1-2; v_call: TRBV27; d_call: NA; clone_size: NA; cdr3_aa: CASAPQDNYGYTF; cdr3_nt: TGTGCCAGCGCCCCACAGGATAACTATGGCTACACCTTC
j_call: TRBJ2-5; v_call: TRBV2; d_call: NA; clone_size: NA; cdr3_aa: CASREGGEQETQYF; cdr3_nt: TGTGCCAGCAGGGAGGGGGGCGAGCAAGAGACCCAGTACTTC
j_call: TRBJ2-7; v_call: TRBV29-1; d_call: NA; clone_size: NA; cdr3_aa: CSVPPWNSGSYEQYF; cdr3_nt: TGCAGCGTCCCTCCATGGAATAGCGGATCCTACGAGCAGTACTTC
j_call: TRBJ2-2; v_call: TRBV30; d_call: NA; clone_size: NA; cdr3_aa: CAWNGGRGSGELFF; cdr3_nt: TGTGCCTGGAATGGTGGTCGGGGCAGCGGGGAGCTGTTTTTT
j_call: TRBJ2-1; v_call: TRBV29-1; d_call: NA; clone_size: NA; cdr3_aa: CSVGRTNRDTGEQFF; cdr3_nt: TGCAGCGTTGGGAGAACTAACAGGGACACCGGTGAGCAGTTCTTC
j_call: TRBJ1-6; v_call: TRBV7-9; d_call: TRBD1; clone_size: NA; cdr3_aa: CASGGQENSPLHF; cdr3_nt: TGTGCCAGCGGCGGACAGGAAAATTCACCCCTCCACTTT
j_call: TRBJ2-7; v_call: TRBV7-9; d_call: NA; clone_size: NA; cdr3_aa: CASSGTFYEQYF; cdr3_nt: TGTGCCAGCAGCGGCACGTTCTACGAGCAGTACTTC
j_call: TRBJ2-1; v_call: TRBV6-5; d_call: NA; clone_size: NA; cdr3_aa: CASSSQGDEQFF; cdr3_nt: TGTGCCAGCAGTTCACAGGGCGATGAGCAGTTCTTC
j_call: TRBJ2-1; v_call: TRBV6-5; d_call: NA; clone_size: NA; cdr3_aa: CASSYSGSYNEQFF; cdr3_nt: TGTGCCAGCAGTTACTCGGGCAGCTACAATGAGCAGTTCTTC
j_call: TRBJ1-1; v_call: TRBV7-6; d_call: NA; clone_size: NA; cdr3_aa: CASSLSGNTEAFF; cdr3_nt: TGTGCCAGCAGCTTATCAGGTAACACTGAAGCTTTCTTT
j_call: TRBJ2-7; v_call: TRBV29-1; d_call: NA; clone_size: NA; cdr3_aa: CSVEGDLGDYEQYF; cdr3_nt: TGCAGCGTTGAAGGGGATTTGGGGGACTACGAGCAGTACTTC
j_call: TRBJ2-3; v_call: TRBV4-2; d_call: TRBD2; clone_size: NA; cdr3_aa: CASSQEEGLESPYTQYF; cdr3_nt: TGTGCCAGCAGCCAAGAAGAGGGACTAGAATCTCCCTATACGCAGTATTTT
j_call: TRBJ2-3; v_call: TRBV4-1; d_call: TRBD2; clone_size: NA; cdr3_aa: CASSQWGGGYTDTQYF; cdr3_nt: TGCGCCAGCAGCCAGTGGGGCGGGGGATACACAGATACGCAGTATTTT
j_call: TRBJ1-3; v_call: TRBV14; d_call: NA; clone_size: NA; cdr3_aa: CASSQDLLSWDTIYF; cdr3_nt: TGTGCCAGCAGCCAAGATCTTTTGAGCTGGGACACCATATATTTT
j_call: TRBJ1-1; v_call: TRBV14; d_call: NA; clone_size: once; cdr3_aa: CASSLTGKRAEAFF; cdr3_nt: TGTGCCAGCAGCCTTACAGGGAAAAGAGCTGAAGCTTTCTTT
j_call: TRBJ2-7; v_call: TRBV4-1; d_call: TRBD2; clone_size: NA; cdr3_aa: CASSPRTSGSTYEQYF; cdr3_nt: TGCGCCAGCAGCCCACGGACTAGCGGGAGTACCTACGAGCAGTACTTC
j_call: TRBJ2-1; v_call: TRBV5-4; d_call: NA; clone_size: NA; cdr3_aa: CASSPKKGYNEQFF; cdr3_nt: TGTGCCAGCAGCCCAAAGAAAGGTTACAATGAGCAGTTCTTC
j_call: TRBJ1-5; v_call: TRBV5-1; d_call: NA; clone_size: NA; cdr3_aa: CASSLGGYDQPQHF; cdr3_nt: TGCGCCAGCAGCTTGGGAGGGTATGATCAGCCCCAGCATTTT
j_call: TRBJ1-1; v_call: TRBV13; d_call: TRBD1; clone_size: NA; cdr3_aa: CASSRRTGGGTEAFF; cdr3_nt: TGTGCCAGCAGTCGCCGGACAGGGGGCGGGACTGAAGCTTTCTTT
j_call: TRBJ2-4; v_call: TRBV9; d_call: NA; clone_size: NA; cdr3_aa: CASSAGNIQYF; cdr3_nt: TGTGCCAGCAGCGCGGGAAACATTCAGTACTTC
j_call: TRBJ1-2; v_call: TRBV7-9; d_call: NA; clone_size: NA; cdr3_aa: CASSLGDSNYGYTF; cdr3_nt: TGTGCCAGCAGCTTAGGCGACAGCAACTATGGCTACACCTTC
j_call: TRBJ2-7; v_call: TRBV5-1; d_call: TRBD2; clone_size: NA; cdr3_aa: CASNWASGGAYEQYF; cdr3_nt: TGCGCCAGCAATTGGGCTAGCGGGGGTGCCTACGAGCAGTACTTC